This T cell receptor beta chain was sequenced in a study of cytomegalovirus exposure and HLA in healthy donors. The PCR made use of 60 Vbeta and 13 Jbeta primers. TCRdb's copy holds only in-frame clones and misses some; the assay was immunoSEQ multiplex PCR. The sample includes about 300,000 clones, just over 85% seen only once; the top ten take 3.5% to 4%. Trimming removed 6 bases from V and 0 bases from J, with 15 bases in between. In germline, CDR1 is MDHEN, CDR2 SYDVKM. CDR3 size: 15 residues. The receptor's source is a middle-aged man in good health and CMV-seropositive. This chain links TRBV28 with TRBJ2-7; a possible D gene is TRBD1 (7 bases). Sequenced material: PBMCs. The CDR3 nucleotides are TGTGCCAGCAGCCTGGTGCGGGACAGCTCCTACGAGCAGTACTTC. Translation: CASSLVRDSSYEQYF.